This is a list of T cell receptor beta chains from one sample in a study of CD8+ T cells in alopecia areata. The repertoire was sequenced with immunoSEQ multiplex PCR; TCRdb's copy has only in-frame clones and lacks some. The data show 180,000 or so clones, approximately 50% seen once. The source was CD8+ T cells sorted from blood, collected at approximately week 51, from a patient treated with tofacitinib. These receptors were collected from a human donor with alopecia areata. The CDR3 runs from the conserved cysteine through the conserved F or W. The order of the fields is J gene, V gene, CDR3 protein.

TRBJ2-4	TRBV7-9	CASSLELAKNIQYF
TRBJ1-1	TRBV6-5	CASIPLGRQDTEAFF
TRBJ2-7	TRBV5-1	CASSLGLQGEAYEQYF
TRBJ2-7	TRBV7-6	CASSSYPLRPGLPYEQYF
TRBJ2-2	TRBV7-8	CASSLALGQGANTGELFF
TRBJ2-3	TRBV27	CASSRSTDTQYF
TRBJ2-6	TRBV30	CACSNSGANVLTF
TRBJ2-2	TRBV30	CAWSVQGAHTGELFF
TRBJ1-2	TRBV7-9	CASSFWDENYGYTF
TRBJ2-5	TRBV6-5	CASSYSTGETQYF
TRBJ1-5	TRBV15	CATSARFQPQHF
TRBJ1-2	TRBV9	CASSVARRGRGANYGYTF
TRBJ1-2	TRBV27	CASSWNPGSYGYTF
TRBJ1-1	TRBV5-1	CASAPGRANTEAFF
TRBJ2-1	TRBV14	CASSHGTPYNEQFF
TRBJ2-1	TRBV7-9	CASSPSDSSSYYEQFF
TRBJ2-1	TRBV5-4	CASSLEAYNEQFF
TRBJ1-5	TRBV19	CASSIVPGSNQPQHF
TRBJ2-7	TRBV30	CAWSTAHEQYF
TRBJ2-4	TRBV7-9	CASSLKGAKNIQYF
TRBJ2-7	TRBV5-1	CASSLVPEAYEQYF
TRBJ1-6	TRBV11-2	CASSLQDSPLHF
TRBJ1-1	TRBV4-1	CASSQEGNTGNTEAFF
TRBJ1-1	TRBV7-9	CASSLGESVVGEAFF
TRBJ2-3	TRBV7-9	CASSLVPTDTQYF
TRBJ2-3	TRBV4-2	CASSQDRGADTQYF
TRBJ2-7	TRBV6-1	CATSTDLSYEQYF
TRBJ2-3	TRBV4-2	CASSLASDTDTQYF
TRBJ2-7	TRBV9	CASSAGGSSYEQYF
TRBJ1-5	TRBV30	CAWSRDRERQPQHF
TRBJ2-1	TRBV5-1	CASSGRGGNNEQFF
TRBJ2-3	TRBV4-1	CASSRLAGSTDTQYF
TRBJ2-3	TRBV7-3	CASSLTWLSTDTQYF
TRBJ1-1	TRBV7-9	CASSSERRGFNTEAFF
TRBJ2-7	TRBV11-2	CASSHGQGGIYEQYF
TRBJ1-6	TRBV9	CASSVAGGRSYNSPLHF
TRBJ2-2	TRBV30	CAWSSMTGGELFF
TRBJ2-1	TRBV5-6	CASSATSGGVRNEQFF
TRBJ2-3	TRBV29-1	CSVDRGVLSTDTQYF
TRBJ2-7	TRBV25-1	CASSQSTGKTHEQYF
TRBJ1-2	TRBV5-6	CAGLRTGTYGYTF
TRBJ1-1	TRBV16	CASSQGGLTEAFF
TRBJ1-6	TRBV5-1	CASSLVPGSSYNSPLHF
TRBJ2-3	TRBV6-1	CASSDPGPDTQYF
TRBJ2-7	TRBV29-1	CSVVGYEQYF
TRBJ2-7	TRBV29-1	CSVEDPDGGYEQYF
TRBJ1-1	TRBV5-1	CASQPGRATEAFF
TRBJ2-6	TRBV10-3	CATGGGQGLSGANVLTF